This TCR beta chain came from a study of T cell responses to AZD1222 COVID-19 vaccine. Study findings and constraints: Only after the peak T cell response were repertoires sampled. A rise in Spike-specific TCR breadth and depth followed two AZD1222 doses. Mapped onto spike, vaccine-associated CD4 TCRs spanned it and were dominant at 160-218 and 743-854.

Germline CDR1 reads LGHNT; CDR2 reads FRNRAP. The CDR3 consists of 11 residues. V lost 5 bases, J lost 6 bases, and 5 bases lay in between. Concerning this clone: The antigen is not known.

Sequencing was performed with immunoSEQ multiplex PCR; in TCRdb, only in-frame clones are kept and a portion is missing. The sample has some 150,000 clones, 70% to 90% seen once. The chain joins TRBV12-5 to TRBJ2-1; D remains unclear. The sequenced sample was peripheral blood, obtained 28 days after the second dose of the MenACWY control vaccine. The receptor was isolated from an adult who received the MenACWY meningococcal vaccine as a control. The CDR3 loop is CASGDINEQFF. DNA of the CDR3: TGTGCTAGTGGTGACATCAATGAGCAGTTCTTC.